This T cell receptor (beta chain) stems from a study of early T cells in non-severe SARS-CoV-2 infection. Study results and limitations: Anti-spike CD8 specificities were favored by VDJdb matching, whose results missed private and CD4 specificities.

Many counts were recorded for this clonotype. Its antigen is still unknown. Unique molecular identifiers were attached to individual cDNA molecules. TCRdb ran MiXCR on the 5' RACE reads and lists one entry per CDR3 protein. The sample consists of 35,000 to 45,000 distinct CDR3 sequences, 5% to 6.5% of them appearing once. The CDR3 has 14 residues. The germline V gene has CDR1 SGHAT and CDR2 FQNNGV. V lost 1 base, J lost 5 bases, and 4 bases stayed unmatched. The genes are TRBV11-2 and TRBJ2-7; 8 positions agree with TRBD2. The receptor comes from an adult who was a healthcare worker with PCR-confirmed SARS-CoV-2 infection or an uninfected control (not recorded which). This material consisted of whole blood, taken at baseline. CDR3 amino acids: CASSLGAGVHEQYV. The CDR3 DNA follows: TGTGCCAGCAGCTTAGGAGCGGGAGTGCACGAGCAGTACGTC.